This T cell receptor (beta chain) was retrieved from a study of a mutant IDH1 vaccine in newly diagnosed glioma. At the level of the study: Sex distribution of treated patients was roughly 60% male and roughly 40% female; mean age was around 42 years. Most patients had received both radiotherapy and temozolomide, the prior options being radiotherapy, temozolomide, or both.

Concerning this clone itself: Its specificity is unknown.

Per the germline V gene, CDR1 is SGHDT and CDR2 is YYEEEE. The V and J ends lost 3 bases and 0 bases respectively, with 11 bases between them. This CDR3 has 15 residues. The sample's time point: week 47, end of study. The vaccine gave 300 ug of a 20-mer mutant IDH1 peptide subcutaneously per dose. The donor cohort comprised cases of new WHO grade 3 or 4 IDH1-mutant, ATRX-lost astrocytoma. Repertoires were generated with immunoSEQ multiplex PCR, while TCRdb's copy carries only in-frame clones and drops some. The sample shows roughly 32,000 clones, about nine tenths of them seen only once. Study-wide points: With respect to changes in top peripheral T cell clonotypes, pseudoprogression seemed unrelated.

The TCR sequence derives from a man aged 40-49 years with glioma. The chain links TRBV5-6 to TRBJ2-3; the D is unclear. The sample here was PBMCs, taken from a glioma patient whose treatment included an IDH1 peptide vaccine. DNA of the CDR3: TGTGCCAGCAGCTCCGCGAGCATCAGCACAGATACGCAGTATTTT. It codes for CASSSASISTDTQYF. The complete variable domain, with remaining parts taken from reference TRBV5-6 and TRBJ2-3, reads DAGVTQSPTHLIKTRGQQVTLRCSPKSGHDTVSWYQQALGQGPQFIFQYYEEEERQRGNFPDRFSGHQFPNYSSELNVNALLLGDSALYLCASSSASISTDTQYFGPGTRLTVL.